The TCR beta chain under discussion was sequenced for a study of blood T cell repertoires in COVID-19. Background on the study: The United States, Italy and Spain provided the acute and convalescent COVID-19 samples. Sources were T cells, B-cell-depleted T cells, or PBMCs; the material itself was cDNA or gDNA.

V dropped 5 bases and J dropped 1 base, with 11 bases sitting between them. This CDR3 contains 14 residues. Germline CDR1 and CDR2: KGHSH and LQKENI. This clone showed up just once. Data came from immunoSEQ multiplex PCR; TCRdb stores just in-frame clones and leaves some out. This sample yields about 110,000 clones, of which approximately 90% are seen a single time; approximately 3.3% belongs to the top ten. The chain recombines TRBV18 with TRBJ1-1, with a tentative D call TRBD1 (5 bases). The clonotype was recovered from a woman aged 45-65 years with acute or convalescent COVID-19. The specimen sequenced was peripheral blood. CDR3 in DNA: TGTGCCAGCTCAGGCCTGGGGGGGAACACTGAAGCTTTCTTT. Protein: CASSGLGGNTEAFF.